The 30 T cell receptor beta chains listed next were all sequenced from one sample in a study of shared clonotypes between healthy human individuals. The method was immunoSEQ multiplex PCR; TCRdb's version includes in-frame clones alone and lacks a portion of them. The table has roughly 2.2 million clones, over 85% seen once. Sequenced input: naive CD4+ T cells from PBMCs. Subset reported: CD45RA+ positively selected. Receptor source: a man younger than 35 in good health. Some clones in this sample may be carry-over from other donors' samples.

The genes are TRBV5-4 and TRBJ2-5; a weak D match, TRBD1 (6 bases). This CDR3 contains 16 residues. CDR1 SGHNT and CDR2 YYREEE come from the germline V gene (reference sequence). The V end lost 2 bases, the J end lost 3 bases, and 17 bases lay between the germline ends. The CDR3 reads CASSFATVGGKETQYF. The CDR3 coding sequence is TGTGCCAGCAGCTTCGCGACGGTAGGGGGAAAAGAGACCCAGTACTTC.

The chain recombines TRBV10-3 with TRBJ2-7; D not resolved. Trimming removed 6 bases from V and 1 base from J, with 13 bases in between. Germline assignment: CDR1 ENHRY and CDR2 SYGVKD. The CDR3 extends over 14 amino acids. This chain's CDR3 is CAIRDGLLSYEQYF. The CDR3 DNA reads as TGTGCCATCAGAGACGGGCTCCTATCCTACGAGCAGTACTTC.

The chain is built from TRBV6-6 and TRBJ2-5; 12 bases fit TRBD2. After removal of 4 bases from V and 4 bases from J, the junction contained 4 bases not matched to a gene. This CDR3 is built from 15 residues. Looked up from germline, CDR1 is MNHNY and CDR2 is SVGAGI (reference sequence). The DNA of the CDR3 is TGTGCCAGCAGTTCTATACTAGCGGGAGGAGAGACCCAGTACTTC. It encodes CASSSILAGGETQYF.

The chain couples TRBV19 to TRBJ1-5; 7 nucleotides align to TRBD1. The CDR3 loop spans 17 amino acids. J lost 0 bases, V lost 6 bases, and 11 bases had no gene match. Per germline, CDR1 LNHDA and CDR2 SQIVND (reference sequence). The CDR3 here is CASSRTGQGYSNQPQHF. The CDR3 nucleotides read TGTGCCAGTAGCCGGACAGGTCAGGGCTATAGCAATCAGCCCCAGCATTTT.

With respect to this clone: This sample also contains other DNA sequences that code for the same CDR3. The chain recombines TRBV2 with TRBJ2-5; no reliable D call. This CDR3 spans 11 amino acids. V lost 6 bases, J lost 2 bases, and 4 bases lay in between. Germline V gene data show CDR1 as SNHLY and CDR2 as FYNNEI. Written as DNA, the CDR3 is TGTGCCAGCAGGCTACAAGAGACCCAGTACTTC. This translates into CASRLQETQYF.

This chain joins TRBV6-6 and TRBJ1-5; TRBD1 matches at 7 bases. With V trimmed by 4 bases and J by 8 bases, 11 bases remained unmatched. Germline CDR1 is MNHNY and CDR2 is SVGAGI (reference sequence). CDR3 length equals 15 residues. The CDR3 is CASSSQRGRREPQHF. The CDR3 DNA is TGTGCCAGCAGTTCGCAAAGGGGGCGGCGGGAGCCCCAGCATTTT.

This clone appeared once. This CDR3 is also generated by other DNA sequences in the sample. The chain recombines TRBV20-1 with TRBJ2-7, with D unresolved. Per the germline V gene, CDR1 is DFQATT and CDR2 is SNEGSKA (reference sequence). Trimming removed 5 bases from V and 3 bases from J, with 8 bases in between. This CDR3 comprises 11 residues. CDR3 nucleotides: TGCAGTGCTCGAAGATACTACGAGCAGTACTTC. This sequence encodes CSARRYYEQYF.

This rearrangement joins TRBV19 to TRBJ2-1; D gene ambiguous. The germline V and J ends were trimmed by 1 base and 8 bases, with 6 bases remaining between them. CDR1 is LNHDA and CDR2 is SQIVND in the germline V gene (reference sequence). This CDR3 contains 12 residues. CDR3 region: CASSIVRHEQFF. The CDR3 region has the DNA TGTGCCAGTAGTATAGTAAGGCATGAGCAGTTCTTC.

J is TRBJ1-2 and V is TRBV28; D may be TRBD1 (5 bases). This CDR3 comprises 14 residues. The germline CDR1 and CDR2 sequences are MDHEN and SYDVKM. The V and J ends lost 5 bases and 3 bases respectively, with 13 bases between them. Here the CDR3 reads CASSAPPRDYGYTF. CDR3 coding DNA: TGTGCCAGCAGTGCCCCCCCCAGGGACTATGGCTACACCTTC.

The genes are TRBV7-9 and TRBJ2-7; no reliable D call. The CDR3 length is 14 residues. Germline loops: CDR1 SEHNR, CDR2 FQNEAQ (reference sequence). V was trimmed by 3 bases and J by 7 bases, leaving 16 bases between them. This CDR3 is CASSFGQVEQEQYF. In nucleotides, the CDR3 is TGTGCCAGCAGCTTCGGCCAGGTCGAACAGGAGCAGTACTTC.

This chain uses TRBV6-5 with TRBJ2-7; D is possibly TRBD2 (6 bases). CDR1 and CDR2 from the germline V gene are MNHEY and SVGAGI. V was pared by 7 bases and J by 3 bases, with 16 bases between. There are 14 residues in the CDR3. The CDR3 region is CASTPVGGIYEQYF. CDR3 nucleotide sequence: TGTGCCAGCACCCCGGTCGGGGGAATCTACGAGCAGTACTTC.

The chain's CDR3 is CASSLGQPLGGNTIYF. DNA for the CDR3: TGTGCCAGCTCACTCGGACAGCCCCTCGGGGGAAACACCATATATTTT. The chain employs TRBV18 and TRBJ1-3; D might be TRBD1 (6 bases). The CDR3 is 16 residues long. The V end lost 4 bases, the J end lost 4 bases, and 17 bases lay between the germline ends. In germline, CDR1 is KGHSH, CDR2 LQKENI.

The J gene is TRBJ2-1, the V gene TRBV7-9; a weak D match, TRBD2 (6 bases). Germline assignment: CDR1 SEHNR and CDR2 FQNEAQ (reference sequence). V lost 1 base and J 7 bases, leaving 17 bases between the germline ends. This CDR3 is built from 16 residues. The CDR3 protein is CASSLDSGTPINEQFF. CDR3 in DNA: TGTGCCAGCAGCTTAGATTCCGGGACTCCAATAAATGAGCAGTTCTTC.

In this sample, this clone turned up a few times. The chain joins TRBV4-1 to TRBJ1-5; tentative D call: TRBD1 (6 bases). The V and J ends lost 4 bases and 3 bases respectively, with 10 bases between them. In germline, CDR1 is MGHRA, CDR2 YSYEKL. The CDR3 is 14 residues long. CDR3 sequence: CASSPGANNQPQHF. The CDR3 nucleotides are TGCGCCAGCAGCCCAGGGGCGAACAATCAGCCCCAGCATTTT.

The chain has TRBV5-1 and TRBJ2-5, with a tentative D call TRBD2 (6 bases). The V and J ends lost 1 base and 4 bases respectively, with 8 bases between them. The CDR3 is 13 residues long. CDR1 is SGHRS, CDR2 YFSETQ, per germline. This CDR3 is CASSLNGRETQYF. CDR3 bases: TGCGCCAGCAGCTTGAACGGGAGAGAGACCCAGTACTTC. Based on the CDR3 plus reference TRBV5-1 and TRBJ2-5, the full variable domain is KAGVTQTPRYLIKTRGQQVTLSCSPISGHRSVSWYQQTPGQGLQFLFEYFSETQRNKGNFPGRFSGRQFSNSRSEMNVSTLELGDSALYLCASSLNGRETQYFGPGTRLLVL.

This clone was seen a few times. Other DNA sequences from this sample encode an identical CDR3 as well. The rearrangement links TRBV5-1 to TRBJ1-5; 10 bases line up with TRBD1. Per germline, CDR1 SGHRS and CDR2 YFSETQ. The length of the CDR3 is 15 residues. Unmatched junction bases numbered 2, after V lost 3 bases and J lost 2 bases. The CDR3 is CASSSGTGGNQPQHF. The CDR3 coding sequence is TGCGCCAGCAGCTCCGGGACAGGGGGCAATCAGCCCCAGCATTTT.

The genes are TRBV6-5 and TRBJ2-7, with 7 nucleotides matching TRBD1. V lost 5 bases, J lost 6 bases, and 10 bases stayed unmatched. The CDR3 loop spans 14 amino acids. Germline CDR1 MNHEY, CDR2 SVGAGI. The CDR3 DNA reads as TGTGCCAGCAGTAAGGACAGGCTCCGGGGCGAGCAGTACTTC. Translated: CASSKDRLRGEQYF.

In this sample, this clone turned up once. The gene calls are TRBV7-3 and TRBJ2-1; D is perhaps TRBD1 (5 bases). The CDR3 runs 14 residues. Germline lookup yields CDR1 SGHTA and CDR2 FQGTGA. V lost 5 bases, J lost 2 bases, and 10 bases lay in between. The CDR3 DNA reads TGTGCCAGCAGCAAGACAGCTACCTACAATGAGCAGTTCTTC. The encoded protein is CASSKTATYNEQFF. Variable domain in full (rest from reference TRBV7-3 and TRBJ2-1): GAGVSQTPSNKVTEKGKYVELRCDPISGHTALYWYRQSLGQGPEFLIYFQGTGAADDSGLPNDRFFAVRPEGSVSTLKIQRTERGDSAVYLCASSKTATYNEQFFGPGTRLTVL.

The chain links TRBV5-6 to TRBJ2-3; 7 positions agree with TRBD1. V lost 4 bases, J lost 0 bases, and 5 bases stayed unmatched. The CDR3 consists of 15 residues. Germline V lookup: CDR1 SGHDT, CDR2 YYEEEE. The CDR3 coding sequence is TGTGCCAGCAGCACGGGACAGCCTAGCACAGATACGCAGTATTTT. This gives the protein CASSTGQPSTDTQYF.

The genes are TRBV18 and TRBJ1-1; D not resolved. The length of the CDR3 is 13 residues. The germline gives CDR1 KGHSH, CDR2 LQKENI. The V gene lost 3 bases and the J gene lost 6 bases, with 11 bases spanning the gap. The CDR3 reads CASSPGRLPEAFF. In DNA, the CDR3 is TGTGCCAGCTCACCCGGACGTTTACCTGAAGCTTTCTTT.

The chain combines TRBV10-1 with TRBJ2-7; D possibly corresponds to TRBD2 (6 bases). Trimming stripped 6 bases from V and 5 bases from J, with 17 bases between. CDR3 length: 14 amino acids. Germline lookup yields CDR1 WNHNN and CDR2 SYGVQD (reference sequence). CDR3 nucleotides: TGCGCCAGCAGCGTCGGAGGGCCGGTTGACGAGCAGTACTTC. Amino acid sequence: CASSVGGPVDEQYF.

The chain is built from TRBV4-1 and TRBJ2-5; 9 bases agree with TRBD1. V trimming: 1 base; J trimming: 5 bases; junction bases outside the gene matches: 8. Germline V gene sequence: CDR1 MGHRA, CDR2 YSYEKL. The CDR3 is made up of 16 amino acids. The CDR3 DNA sequence: TGCGCCAGCAGCCAAGGGTCGGGGACAGGGATTGAGACCCAGTACTTC. This gives the protein CASSQGSGTGIETQYF.

The chain joins TRBV20-1 to TRBJ2-5, with 7 nucleotides matching TRBD1. The CDR3 is 11 amino acids. Germline V gene data show CDR1 as DFQATT and CDR2 as SNEGSKA (reference sequence). CDR3 in amino acids: CRRDRQETQYF. CDR3 nucleotides: TGCAGAAGGGACAGACAAGAGACCCAGTACTTC.

The rearrangement links TRBV9 to TRBJ1-3; the D is unclear. V was cut by 2 bases and J by 4 bases, with 13 bases left in between. The CDR3 is 15 amino acids. Per germline, CDR1 SGDLS and CDR2 YYNGEE. This CDR3 is CASSVGWAAGNTIYF. CDR3 DNA: TGTGCCAGCAGCGTGGGGTGGGCTGCGGGAAACACCATATATTTT.

The chain couples TRBV30 to TRBJ1-1; D call uncertain. V shed 2 bases and J shed 5 bases, with 12 bases lying between them. CDR1 and CDR2 (germline): GTSNPN, SVGIG (reference sequence). This CDR3 has 13 amino acids. In nucleotides, the CDR3 is TGTGCCTGGAGTCAAGGGTTTGGGACTGAAGCTTTCTTT. This translates into CAWSQGFGTEAFF.

The V call is TRBV19, the J call TRBJ1-5; D is unclear. Germline V gene lookup returns CDR1 LNHDA and CDR2 SQIVND (reference sequence). This CDR3 contains 12 residues. The germline V and J ends were trimmed by 9 bases and 1 base, with 7 bases remaining between them. The CDR3 here is CASEHSNQPQHF. The CDR3 DNA reads as TGTGCCAGCGAACACAGCAATCAGCCCCAGCATTTT.

On this clone itself: Different DNA sequences within this sample yield the same CDR3. The V call is TRBV15, the J call TRBJ2-3; D is ambiguous. The CDR3 has 14 residues. The germline gives CDR1 LNHNV, CDR2 YYDKDF (reference sequence). Trimming shortened V by 1 base and J by 1 base, and 6 bases separated the two germline ends. CDR3 nucleotides: TGTGCCACCAGCAGAGCCCAGGGCACAGATACGCAGTATTTT. As protein: CATSRAQGTDTQYF.

Points on this clone: The same CDR3 arises from other DNA sequences in this sample as well. This rearrangement joins TRBV20-1 to TRBJ1-1; D not resolved. The CDR3 contains 11 residues. Germline lookup yields CDR1 DFQATT and CDR2 SNEGSKA (reference sequence). The V and J ends lost 1 base and 8 bases respectively, with 8 bases between them. CDR3 bases: TGCAGTGCTAGAGCGAGGGTAGAAGCTTTCTTT. It is translated as CSARARVEAFF.

V gene TRBV30 combines with J gene TRBJ2-1; D might be TRBD2 (6 bases). V was shortened by 6 bases and J by 4 bases, with 22 bases between the two germline ends. Germline V gene data show CDR1 as GTSNPN and CDR2 as SVGIG (reference sequence). This CDR3 has 16 amino acids. For the CDR3, the DNA is TGTGCCTGCCTGGGCCCGCCGACGGGAGCATACAATGAGCAGTTCTTC. It encodes CACLGPPTGAYNEQFF. Complete variable domain (other parts from reference TRBV30 and TRBJ2-1): SQTIHQWPATLVQPVGSPLSLECTVEGTSNPNLYWYRQAAGRGLQLLFYSVGIGQISSEVPQNLSASRPQDRQFILSSKKLLLSDSGFYLCACLGPPTGAYNEQFFGPGTRLTVL.

This CDR3 reads CASSLDSLRATQYF. Written as DNA, the CDR3 is TGTGCCAGCAGCCTCGACTCCCTACGAGCGACCCAGTACTTC. The chain couples TRBV5-4 to TRBJ2-5; D remains ambiguous. V was cut by 4 bases and J by 7 bases, with 17 bases left in between. Per the germline V gene, CDR1 is SGHNT and CDR2 is YYREEE (reference sequence). CDR3 size: 14 residues.